These 10 T cell receptor beta chains were sequenced from one sample in a study of blood T cell repertoires in COVID-19. Clones were read by immunoSEQ multiplex PCR, and TCRdb kept only the in-frame ones, dropping some. This sample carries hundreds of thousands of clones, roughly 90% of them seen once, and the ten largest clones take 11%. The sequencing sample was made of peripheral blood. These receptors were collected from a woman aged 30 to 39 with COVID-19, enrolled during active disease.

In nucleotides, the CDR3 is TGTGCCAGCAGCTTGGCCCGGGGGGGCGGCTACACCTTC. Translating it yields CASSLARGGGYTF. The V and J genes are TRBV5-6 and TRBJ1-2, with TRBD1 as a possible D gene (6 bases). Trimming removed 0 bases at V and 8 bases at J, with 11 bases between. Germline CDR1 SGHDT, CDR2 YYEEEE. The CDR3 runs 13 residues.

This clone was recorded many times. The rearrangement uses TRBV7-2 and TRBJ1-5; TRBD1 aligns across 7 bases. Germline lookup yields CDR1 SGHTA and CDR2 FQGNSA. This CDR3 is 13 amino acids long. Unmatched junction bases numbered 7, after V lost 7 bases and J lost 7 bases. CDR3 sequence: CASTQGVRQPQHF. The DNA for the CDR3 is TGTGCCAGCACCCAGGGGGTCAGACAGCCCCAGCATTTT.

This chain joins TRBV5-1 and TRBJ1-1, with D perhaps TRBD1 (6 bases). The CDR3 runs to 15 residues. CDR1 and CDR2 (germline): SGHRS, YFSETQ. Deletions cut 5 bases from V and 5 bases from J, with 19 bases between. The CDR3 DNA follows: TGCGCCAGCAGGGGGGCGGGCAGGGTGGAAACTGAAGCTTTCTTT. This codes for CASRGAGRVETEAFF.

The chain couples TRBV6-5 to TRBJ1-2, with D maybe TRBD1 (6 bases). Germline values: CDR1 MNHEY, CDR2 SVGAGI. V lost 3 bases and J 12 bases, leaving 20 bases between the germline ends. CDR3 length: 14 residues. The CDR3 DNA is TGTGCCAGCAGTTATTTGAGCAGGGGAAGGATGCACACCTTC. Amino acid sequence: CASSYLSRGRMHTF.

A single count supports this clone. V is TRBV6-5 and J is TRBJ2-3; possibly TRBD1 for D (5 bases). Germline V gene lookup returns CDR1 MNHEY and CDR2 SVGAGI. This CDR3 has 15 amino acids. Trimming took 6 bases from V and 2 from J, leaving 15 bases between them. The DNA for the CDR3 is TGTGCCAGCAGCCCCTGGGTAGGGGCCACAGATACGCAGTATTTT. This gives the protein CASSPWVGATDTQYF.

The J gene is TRBJ2-2, the V gene TRBV5-1; tentatively, D is TRBD1 (5 bases). Germline V gives CDR1 SGHRS, CDR2 YFSETQ. This CDR3 contains 14 residues. Trimming shortened V by 4 bases and J by 10 bases, and 17 bases separated the two germline ends. CDR3 loop: CASSAQQGPKELFF. The CDR3 nucleotides read TGCGCCAGCAGCGCCCAGCAGGGCCCTAAGGAGCTGTTTTTT. Full variable domain (missing parts from reference TRBV5-1 and TRBJ2-2): KAGVTQTPRYLIKTRGQQVTLSCSPISGHRSVSWYQQTPGQGLQFLFEYFSETQRNKGNFPGRFSGRQFSNSRSEMNVSTLELGDSALYLCASSAQQGPKELFFGEGSRLTVL.

This chain connects TRBV3-1 (or the pseudogene TRBV3-2) to TRBJ2-5; 7 positions match TRBD1. Germline CDR1 LGHDT, CDR2 YNNKEL (reference sequence). J lost 2 bases, V lost 4 bases, and 7 bases had no gene match. The CDR3 length is 15 residues. The CDR3 spells CASSRRDSLQETQYF. As DNA, the CDR3 is TGTGCCAGCAGCCGCAGGGACAGCTTACAAGAGACCCAGTACTTC.

The chain couples TRBV7-2 to TRBJ2-1; no definite D call. Germline loops: CDR1 SGHTA, CDR2 FQGNSA. Trimming shortened V by 5 bases and J by 0 bases, and 11 bases separated the two germline ends. CDR3 length: 15 amino acids. DNA of the CDR3: TGTGCCAGCAGCCCGCGACTCCGCTCCTACAATGAGCAGTTCTTC. Translated: CASSPRLRSYNEQFF.

The chain combines TRBV5-1 with TRBJ2-2; 10 bases are a match to TRBD2. This CDR3 is built from 15 residues. V lost 5 bases and J lost 1; bases outside the gene matches: 2. In germline, CDR1 is SGHRS, CDR2 YFSETQ. CDR3: CASRRTSGNTGELFF. The CDR3, as DNA: TGCGCCAGCAGGCGGACTAGCGGGAACACCGGGGAGCTGTTTTTT.

The genes are TRBV3-1 (or the pseudogene TRBV3-2) and TRBJ1-1; D unclear. Germline assignment: CDR1 LGHDT and CDR2 YNNKEL (reference sequence). The CDR3 covers 12 residues. The V and J ends lost 6 bases and 3 bases respectively, with 8 bases between them. The CDR3 DNA reads TGTGCCAGCAGTCGACTTGACACTGAAGCTTTCTTT. Amino acid sequence: CASSRLDTEAFF.